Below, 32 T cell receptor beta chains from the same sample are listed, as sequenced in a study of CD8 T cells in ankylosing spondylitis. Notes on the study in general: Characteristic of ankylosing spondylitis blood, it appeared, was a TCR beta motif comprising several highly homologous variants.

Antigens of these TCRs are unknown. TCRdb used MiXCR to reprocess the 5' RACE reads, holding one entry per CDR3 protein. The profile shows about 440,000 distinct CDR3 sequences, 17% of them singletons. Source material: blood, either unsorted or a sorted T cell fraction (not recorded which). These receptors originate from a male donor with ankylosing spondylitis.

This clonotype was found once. The CDR3 loop reads CASSRSVNNEQFF. The CDR3 DNA follows: TGTGCCAGTAGTAGATCGGTTAACAATGAGCAGTTCTTC. This chain uses TRBV19 with TRBJ2-1; D is unclear. This CDR3 comprises 13 residues. The ends were cut back, 4 bases at V and 5 bases at J, with 9 bases in the middle. Germline values: CDR1 LNHDA, CDR2 SQIVND (reference sequence).

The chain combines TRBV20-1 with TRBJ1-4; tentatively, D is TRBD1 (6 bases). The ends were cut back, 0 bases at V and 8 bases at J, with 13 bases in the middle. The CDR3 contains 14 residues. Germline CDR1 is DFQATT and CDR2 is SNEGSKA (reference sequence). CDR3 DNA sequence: TGCAGTGCTAGAGATGACAGGTTCCTCGAAAAACTGTTTTTT. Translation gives CSARDDRFLEKLFF.

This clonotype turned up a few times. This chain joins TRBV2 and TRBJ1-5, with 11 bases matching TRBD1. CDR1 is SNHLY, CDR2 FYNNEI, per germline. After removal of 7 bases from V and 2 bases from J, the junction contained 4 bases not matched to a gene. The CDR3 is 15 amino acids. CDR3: CASMDRGLGNQPQHF. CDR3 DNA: TGTGCCAGCATGGACAGGGGGCTTGGCAATCAGCCCCAGCATTTT.

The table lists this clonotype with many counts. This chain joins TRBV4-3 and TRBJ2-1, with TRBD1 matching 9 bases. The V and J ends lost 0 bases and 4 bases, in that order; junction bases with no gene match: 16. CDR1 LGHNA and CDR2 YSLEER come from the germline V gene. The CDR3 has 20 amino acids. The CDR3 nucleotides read TGCGCCAGCAGCCAAGATGGTCTACTAGCCGGGACAGGGCTTTACAATGAGCAGTTCTTC. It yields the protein CASSQDGLLAGTGLYNEQFF.

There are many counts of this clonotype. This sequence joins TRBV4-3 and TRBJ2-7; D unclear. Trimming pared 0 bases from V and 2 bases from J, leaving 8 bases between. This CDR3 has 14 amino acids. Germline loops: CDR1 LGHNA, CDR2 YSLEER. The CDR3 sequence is CASSQEPGTYEQYF. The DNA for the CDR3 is TGCGCCAGCAGCCAAGAGCCAGGCACCTACGAGCAGTACTTC.

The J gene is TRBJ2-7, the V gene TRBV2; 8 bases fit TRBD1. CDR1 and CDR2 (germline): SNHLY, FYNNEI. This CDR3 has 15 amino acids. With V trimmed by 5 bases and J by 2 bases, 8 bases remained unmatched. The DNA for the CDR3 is TGTGCCAGCAGTAGACAGGGGAGTATAACCTACGAGCAGTACTTC. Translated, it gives CASSRQGSITYEQYF.

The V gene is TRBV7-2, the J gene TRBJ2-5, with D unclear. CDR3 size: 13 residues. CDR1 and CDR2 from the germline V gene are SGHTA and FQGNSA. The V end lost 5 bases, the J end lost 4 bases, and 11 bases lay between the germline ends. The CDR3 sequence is CASSLSSSETQYF. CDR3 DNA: TGTGCCAGCAGCCTTTCCTCTTCAGAGACCCAGTACTTC.

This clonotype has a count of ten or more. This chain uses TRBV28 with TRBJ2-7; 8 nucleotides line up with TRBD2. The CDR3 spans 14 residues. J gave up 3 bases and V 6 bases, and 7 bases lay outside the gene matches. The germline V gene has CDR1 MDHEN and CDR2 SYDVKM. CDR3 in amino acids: CASRPGTSFYEQYF. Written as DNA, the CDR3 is TGTGCCAGCAGGCCCGGGACTAGTTTCTACGAGCAGTACTTC.

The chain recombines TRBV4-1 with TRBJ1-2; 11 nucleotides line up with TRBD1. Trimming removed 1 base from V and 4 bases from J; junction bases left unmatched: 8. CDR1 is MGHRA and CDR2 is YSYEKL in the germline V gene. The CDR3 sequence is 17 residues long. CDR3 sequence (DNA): TGCGCCAGCAGCCAAGTGCGGACAGGGGGCGATTTCTATGGCTACACCTTC. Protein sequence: CASSQVRTGGDFYGYTF.

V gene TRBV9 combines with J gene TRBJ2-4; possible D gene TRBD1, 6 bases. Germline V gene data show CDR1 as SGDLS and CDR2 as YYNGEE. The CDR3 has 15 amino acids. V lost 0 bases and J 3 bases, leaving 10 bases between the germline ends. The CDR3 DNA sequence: TGTGCCAGCAGCGTAGGTGAGGGACACAAAAACATTCAGTACTTC. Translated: CASSVGEGHKNIQYF. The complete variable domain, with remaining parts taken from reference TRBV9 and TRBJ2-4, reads DSGVTQTPKHLITATGQRVTLRCSPRSGDLSVYWYQQSLDQGLQFLIQYYNGEERAKGNILERFSAQQFPDLHSELNLSSLELGDSALYFCASSVGEGHKNIQYFGAGTRLSVL.

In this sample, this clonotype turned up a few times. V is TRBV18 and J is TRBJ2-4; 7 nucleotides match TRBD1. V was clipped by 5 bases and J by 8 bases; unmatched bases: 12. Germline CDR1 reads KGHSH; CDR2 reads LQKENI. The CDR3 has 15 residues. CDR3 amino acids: CASSAQDKRGHIQYF. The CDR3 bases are TGTGCCAGCTCAGCCCAAGACAAGAGGGGGCACATTCAGTACTTC.

The CDR3, as DNA: TGCGCCAGCAGCTTGAATCAGCAGGGGCGTACTGAAGCTTTCTTT. Translation: CASSLNQQGRTEAFF. The chain is built from TRBV5-1 and TRBJ1-1; D might be TRBD1 (6 bases). CDR1 and CDR2 (germline): SGHRS, YFSETQ. The CDR3 sequence is 15 residues long. Trimming shortened V by 1 base and J by 5 bases, and 15 bases separated the two germline ends.

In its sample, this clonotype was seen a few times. CDR3 amino acids: CASSTTGLSNEQFF. DNA for the CDR3: TGTGCCAGCAGCACGACAGGGCTCAGCAATGAGCAGTTCTTC. The V call is TRBV11-2, the J call TRBJ2-1, with 7 bases identical to TRBD1. CDR1 SGHAT and CDR2 FQNNGV come from the germline V gene. The CDR3 extends over 14 amino acids. V was clipped by 5 bases and J by 6 bases; unmatched bases: 7.

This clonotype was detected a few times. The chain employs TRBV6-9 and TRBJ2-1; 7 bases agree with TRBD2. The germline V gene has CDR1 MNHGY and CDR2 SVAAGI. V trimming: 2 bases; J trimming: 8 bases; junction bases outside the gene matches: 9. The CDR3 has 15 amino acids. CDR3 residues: CASSYPNQGGDEQFF. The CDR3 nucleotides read TGTGCCAGCAGTTATCCGAATCAGGGAGGGGATGAGCAGTTCTTC.

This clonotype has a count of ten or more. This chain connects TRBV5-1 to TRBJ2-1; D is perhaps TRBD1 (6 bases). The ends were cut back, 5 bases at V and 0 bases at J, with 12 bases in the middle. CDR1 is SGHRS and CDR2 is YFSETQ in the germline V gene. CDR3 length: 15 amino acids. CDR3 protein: CASRRTVSSYNEQFF. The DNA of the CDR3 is TGCGCCAGCAGACGGACAGTTAGCTCCTACAATGAGCAGTTCTTC.

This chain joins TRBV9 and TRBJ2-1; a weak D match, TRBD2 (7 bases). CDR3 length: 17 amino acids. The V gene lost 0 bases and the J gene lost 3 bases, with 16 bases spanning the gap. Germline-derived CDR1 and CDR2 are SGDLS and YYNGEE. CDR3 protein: CASSVGRGGRDYNEQFF. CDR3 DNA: TGTGCCAGCAGCGTAGGGAGGGGGGGCAGGGACTACAATGAGCAGTTCTTC. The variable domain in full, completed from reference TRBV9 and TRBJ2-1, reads DSGVTQTPKHLITATGQRVTLRCSPRSGDLSVYWYQQSLDQGLQFLIQYYNGEERAKGNILERFSAQQFPDLHSELNLSSLELGDSALYFCASSVGRGGRDYNEQFFGPGTRLTVL.

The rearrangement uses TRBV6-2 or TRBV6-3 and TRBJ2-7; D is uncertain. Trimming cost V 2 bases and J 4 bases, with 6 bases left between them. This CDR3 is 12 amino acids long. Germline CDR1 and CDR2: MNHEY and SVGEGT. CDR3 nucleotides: TGTGCCAGCAGTTACCCCGAGTACGAGCAGTACTTC. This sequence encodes CASSYPEYEQYF.

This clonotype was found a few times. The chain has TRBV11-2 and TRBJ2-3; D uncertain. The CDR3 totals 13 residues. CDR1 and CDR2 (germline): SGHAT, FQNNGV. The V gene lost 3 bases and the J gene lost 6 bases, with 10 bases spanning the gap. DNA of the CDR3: TGTGCCAGCAGCTTGAGGCTTTGGGATACGCAGTATTTT. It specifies CASSLRLWDTQYF.

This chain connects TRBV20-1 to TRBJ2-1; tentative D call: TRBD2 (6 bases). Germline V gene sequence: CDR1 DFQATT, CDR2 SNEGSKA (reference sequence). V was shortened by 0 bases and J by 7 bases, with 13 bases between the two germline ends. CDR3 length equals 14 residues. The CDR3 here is CSARDAGSLNEQFF. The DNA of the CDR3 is TGCAGTGCTAGAGATGCGGGGTCCTTAAATGAGCAGTTCTTC.

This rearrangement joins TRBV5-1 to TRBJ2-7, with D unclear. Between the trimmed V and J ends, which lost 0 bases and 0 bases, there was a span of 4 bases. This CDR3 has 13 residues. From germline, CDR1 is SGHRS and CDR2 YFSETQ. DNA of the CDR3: TGCGCCAGCAGCTTGGCCCCCTCCTACGAGCAGTACTTC. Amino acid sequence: CASSLAPSYEQYF.

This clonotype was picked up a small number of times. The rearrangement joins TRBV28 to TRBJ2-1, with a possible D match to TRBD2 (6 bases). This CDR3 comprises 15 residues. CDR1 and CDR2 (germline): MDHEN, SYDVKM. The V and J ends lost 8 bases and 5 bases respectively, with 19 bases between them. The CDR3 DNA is TGTGCCAGCTCCCGAGAGAGACTAGGGGACAATGAGCAGTTCTTC. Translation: CASSRERLGDNEQFF. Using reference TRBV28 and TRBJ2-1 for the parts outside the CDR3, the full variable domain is DVKVTQSSRYLVKRTGEKVFLECVQDMDHENMFWYRQDPGLGLRLIYFSYDVKMKEKGDIPEGYSVSREKKERFSLILESASTNQTSMYLCASSRERLGDNEQFFGPGTRLTVL.

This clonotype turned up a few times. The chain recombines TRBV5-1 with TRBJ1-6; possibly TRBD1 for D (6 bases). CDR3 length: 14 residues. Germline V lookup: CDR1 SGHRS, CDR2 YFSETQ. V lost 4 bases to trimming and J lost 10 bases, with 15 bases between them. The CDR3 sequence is CASSHGRDNSPLHF. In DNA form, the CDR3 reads TGCGCCAGCAGCCATGGCCGGGACAACTCACCCCTCCACTTT.

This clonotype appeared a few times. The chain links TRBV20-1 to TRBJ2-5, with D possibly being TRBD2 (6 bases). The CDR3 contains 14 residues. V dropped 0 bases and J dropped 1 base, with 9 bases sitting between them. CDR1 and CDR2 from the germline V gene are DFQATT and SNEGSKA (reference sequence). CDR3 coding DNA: TGCAGTGCTAGAGATACTAGCCGCCAAGAGACCCAGTACTTC. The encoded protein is CSARDTSRQETQYF.

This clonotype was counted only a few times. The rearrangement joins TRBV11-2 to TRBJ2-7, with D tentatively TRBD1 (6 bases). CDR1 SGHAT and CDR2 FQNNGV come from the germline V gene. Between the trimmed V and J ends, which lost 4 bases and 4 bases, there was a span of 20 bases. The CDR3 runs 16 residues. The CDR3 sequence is CASSSLTGLGLYEQYF. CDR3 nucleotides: TGTGCCAGCAGCTCGCTGACAGGCCTAGGACTGTACGAGCAGTACTTC.

DNA of the CDR3: TGCAGTGCACCGACTAGCGGGAGGGGTGAGCAGTTCTTC. This gives the protein CSAPTSGRGEQFF. The chain links TRBV20-1 to TRBJ2-1; TRBD2 matches at 14 bases. V was pared by 6 bases and J by 9 bases, with 4 bases of the junction left unmatched. The CDR3 length is 13 residues. Germline lookup yields CDR1 DFQATT and CDR2 SNEGSKA (reference sequence).

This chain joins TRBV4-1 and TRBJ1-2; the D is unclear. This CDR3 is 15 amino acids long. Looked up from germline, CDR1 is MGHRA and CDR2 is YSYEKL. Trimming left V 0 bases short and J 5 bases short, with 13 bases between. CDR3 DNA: TGCGCCAGCAGCCAAGATCTCGGGGTAGGGTATGGCTACACCTTC. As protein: CASSQDLGVGYGYTF.

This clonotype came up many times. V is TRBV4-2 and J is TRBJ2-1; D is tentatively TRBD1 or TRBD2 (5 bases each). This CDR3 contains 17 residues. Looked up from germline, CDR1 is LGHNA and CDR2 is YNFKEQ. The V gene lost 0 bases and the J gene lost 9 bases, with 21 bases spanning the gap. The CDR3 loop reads CASSQERDPFRGGEQFF. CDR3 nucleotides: TGTGCCAGCAGCCAAGAGAGGGACCCCTTCCGGGGTGGTGAGCAGTTCTTC.

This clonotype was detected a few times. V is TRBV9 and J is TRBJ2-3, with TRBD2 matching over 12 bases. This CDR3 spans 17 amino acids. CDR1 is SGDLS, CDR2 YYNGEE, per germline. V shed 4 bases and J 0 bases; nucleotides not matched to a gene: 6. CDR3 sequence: CASSSLAGGSSTDTQYF. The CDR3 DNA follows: TGTGCCAGCAGCTCGCTAGCGGGAGGGTCCAGCACAGATACGCAGTATTTT. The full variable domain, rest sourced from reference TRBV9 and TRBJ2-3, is DSGVTQTPKHLITATGQRVTLRCSPRSGDLSVYWYQQSLDQGLQFLIQYYNGEERAKGNILERFSAQQFPDLHSELNLSSLELGDSALYFCASSSLAGGSSTDTQYFGPGTRLTVL.

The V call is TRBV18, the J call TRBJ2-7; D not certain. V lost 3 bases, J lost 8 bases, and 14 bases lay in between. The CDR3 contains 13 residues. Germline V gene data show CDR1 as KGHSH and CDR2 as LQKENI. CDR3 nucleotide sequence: TGTGCCAGCTCACCCCCAGGACCCCCCCAGCAGTACTTC. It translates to CASSPPGPPQQYF.

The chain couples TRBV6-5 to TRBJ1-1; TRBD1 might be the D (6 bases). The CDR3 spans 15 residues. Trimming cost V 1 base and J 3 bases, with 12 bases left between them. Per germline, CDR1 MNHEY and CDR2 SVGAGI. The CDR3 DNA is TGTGCCAGCAGTTACTACGGACAGCGAGACACTGAAGCTTTCTTT. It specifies CASSYYGQRDTEAFF.

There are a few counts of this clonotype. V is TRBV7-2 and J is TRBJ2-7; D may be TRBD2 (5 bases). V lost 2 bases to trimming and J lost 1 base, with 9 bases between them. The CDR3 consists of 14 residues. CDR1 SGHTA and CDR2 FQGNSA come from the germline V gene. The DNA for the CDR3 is TGTGCCAGCAGCTTATCTAGCAGGTCCTACGAGCAGTACTTC. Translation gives CASSLSSRSYEQYF.

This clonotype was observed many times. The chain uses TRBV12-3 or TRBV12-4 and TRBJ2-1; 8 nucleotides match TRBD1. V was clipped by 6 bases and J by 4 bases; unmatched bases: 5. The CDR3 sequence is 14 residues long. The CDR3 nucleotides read TGTGCCAGCAGGTCCGGGACAGGATACAATGAGCAGTTCTTC. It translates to CASRSGTGYNEQFF.